Here is one T cell receptor (beta chain) with its context. The entry originates in a study of blood T cell repertoires in COVID-19. Study details: Sources were T cells, B-cell-depleted T cells, or PBMCs; the material itself was cDNA or gDNA.

This table comes from immunoSEQ multiplex PCR, and its TCRdb copy is limited to in-frame clones, with some not included. The data contain a few hundred thousand clones, over 75% of them singletons. The sequenced sample consisted of peripheral blood. The receptor comes from a woman aged 50 to 60 who had recovered from COVID-19.

As DNA, the CDR3 is TGTGCCAGCAGCCCCATCCCGACAGGGGGCTACGAGCAGTACTTC. Its protein product is CASSPIPTGGYEQYF. This chain connects TRBV6-2 or TRBV6-3 to TRBJ2-7, with 9 bases that match TRBD1. Losses at the gene ends were 6 bases for V and 3 bases for J; bases not matched to a gene: 9. Per germline, CDR1 MNHEY and CDR2 SVGEGT. This CDR3 has 15 residues.